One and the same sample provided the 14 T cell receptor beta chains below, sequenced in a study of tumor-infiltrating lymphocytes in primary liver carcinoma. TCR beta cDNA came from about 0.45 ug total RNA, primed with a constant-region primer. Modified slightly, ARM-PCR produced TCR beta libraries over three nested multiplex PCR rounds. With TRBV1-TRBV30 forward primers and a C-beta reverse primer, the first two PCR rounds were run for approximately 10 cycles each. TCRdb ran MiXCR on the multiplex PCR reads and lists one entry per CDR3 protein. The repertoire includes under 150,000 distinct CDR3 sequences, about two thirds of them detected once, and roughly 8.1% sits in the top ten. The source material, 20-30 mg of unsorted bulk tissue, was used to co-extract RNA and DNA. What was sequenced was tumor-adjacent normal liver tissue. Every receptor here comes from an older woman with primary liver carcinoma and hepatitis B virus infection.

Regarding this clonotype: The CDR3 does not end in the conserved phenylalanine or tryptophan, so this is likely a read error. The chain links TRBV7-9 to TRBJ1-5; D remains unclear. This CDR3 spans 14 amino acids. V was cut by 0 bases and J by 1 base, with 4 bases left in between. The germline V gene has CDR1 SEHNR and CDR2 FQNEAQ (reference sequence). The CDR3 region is CASSLAGSNQPQHY. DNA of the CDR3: TGTGCCAGCAGCTTAGCGGGGAGCAATCAGCCCCAGCATTAT.

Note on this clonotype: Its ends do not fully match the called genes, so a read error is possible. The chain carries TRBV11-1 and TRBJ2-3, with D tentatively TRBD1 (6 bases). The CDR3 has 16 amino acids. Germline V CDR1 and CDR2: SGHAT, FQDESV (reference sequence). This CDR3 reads CASTLEAEVWTDTQYF. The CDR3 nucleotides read TGTGCCAGCACCTTAGAGGCGGAAGTATGGACAGATACACAGTATTTT.

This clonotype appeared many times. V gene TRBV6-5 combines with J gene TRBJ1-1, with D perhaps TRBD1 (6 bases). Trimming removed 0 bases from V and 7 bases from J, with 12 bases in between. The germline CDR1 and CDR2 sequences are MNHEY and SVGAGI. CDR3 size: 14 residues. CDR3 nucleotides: TGTGCCAGCAGTTACTCGGGGGGGCTCGGTGAAGCTTTCTTT. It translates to CASSYSGGLGEAFF.

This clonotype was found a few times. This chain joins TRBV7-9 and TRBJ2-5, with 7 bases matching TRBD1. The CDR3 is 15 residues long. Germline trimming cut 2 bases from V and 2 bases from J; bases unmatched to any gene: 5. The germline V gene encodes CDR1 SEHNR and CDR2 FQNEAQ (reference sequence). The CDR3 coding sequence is TGTGCCAGCAGCTTATCGGGACAGCCGCAAGAGACCCAGTACTTC. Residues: CASSLSGQPQETQYF.

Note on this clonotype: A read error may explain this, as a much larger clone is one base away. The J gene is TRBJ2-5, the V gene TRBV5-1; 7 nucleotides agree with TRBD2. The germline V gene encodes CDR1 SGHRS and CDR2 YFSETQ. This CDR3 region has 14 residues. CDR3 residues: CASSLGSAGETHYF. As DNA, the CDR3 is TGCGCCAGCAGCTTGGGTAGCGCGGGAGAGACCCACTACTTC. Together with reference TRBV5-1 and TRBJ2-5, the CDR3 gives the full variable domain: KAGVTQTPRYLIKTRGQQVTLSCSPISGHRSVSWYQQTPGQGLQFLFEYFSETQRNKGNFPGRFSGRQFSNSRSEMNVSTLELGDSALYLCASSLGSAGETHYFGPGTRLLVL.

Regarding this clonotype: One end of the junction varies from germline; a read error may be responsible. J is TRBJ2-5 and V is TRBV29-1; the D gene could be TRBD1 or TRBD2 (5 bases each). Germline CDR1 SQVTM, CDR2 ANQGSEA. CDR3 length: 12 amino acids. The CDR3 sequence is CSVFRDHVTQYF. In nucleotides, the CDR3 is TGTAGCGTTTTCCGGGACCATGTGACACAGTACTTC.

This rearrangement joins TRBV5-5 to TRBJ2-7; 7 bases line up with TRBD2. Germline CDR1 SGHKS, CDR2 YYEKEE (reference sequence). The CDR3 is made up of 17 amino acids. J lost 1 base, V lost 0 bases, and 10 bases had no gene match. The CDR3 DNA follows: TGTGCCAGCAGCTTGGTCGGCGGGAGTGACTCTTCCTACGAGCAGTACTTC. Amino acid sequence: CASSLVGGSDSSYEQYF.

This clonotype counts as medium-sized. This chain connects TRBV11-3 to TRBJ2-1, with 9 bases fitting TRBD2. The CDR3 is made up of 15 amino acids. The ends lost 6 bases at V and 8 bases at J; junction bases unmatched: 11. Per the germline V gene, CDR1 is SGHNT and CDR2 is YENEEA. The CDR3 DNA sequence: TGTGCCAGCAGTCTTAGCGGGAGCCCGATCCATGAGCAGTTCTTC. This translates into CASSLSGSPIHEQFF.

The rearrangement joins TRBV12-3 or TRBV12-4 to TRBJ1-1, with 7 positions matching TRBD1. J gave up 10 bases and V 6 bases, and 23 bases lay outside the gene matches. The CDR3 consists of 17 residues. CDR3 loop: CASSTGKGAGWSFRAFF. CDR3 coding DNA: TGTGCCAGCAGCACAGGAAAGGGGGCCGGCTGGTCTTTTCGAGCTTTCTTT.

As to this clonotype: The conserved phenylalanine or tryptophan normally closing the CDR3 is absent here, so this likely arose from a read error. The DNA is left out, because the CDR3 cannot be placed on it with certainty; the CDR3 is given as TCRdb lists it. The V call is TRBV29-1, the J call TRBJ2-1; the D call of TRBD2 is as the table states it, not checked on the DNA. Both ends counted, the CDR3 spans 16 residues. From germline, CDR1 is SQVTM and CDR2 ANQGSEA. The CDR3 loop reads CSVVRLAGASVNELFL.

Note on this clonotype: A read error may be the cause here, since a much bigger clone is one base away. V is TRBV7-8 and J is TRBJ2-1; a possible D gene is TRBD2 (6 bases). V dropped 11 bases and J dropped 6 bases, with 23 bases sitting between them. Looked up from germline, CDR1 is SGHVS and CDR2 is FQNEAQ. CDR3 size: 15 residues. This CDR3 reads CARGGARAGSNEQFF. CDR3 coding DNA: TGTGCCCGCGGCGGGGCGCGGGCGGGGTCCAATGAGCAGTTCTTC.

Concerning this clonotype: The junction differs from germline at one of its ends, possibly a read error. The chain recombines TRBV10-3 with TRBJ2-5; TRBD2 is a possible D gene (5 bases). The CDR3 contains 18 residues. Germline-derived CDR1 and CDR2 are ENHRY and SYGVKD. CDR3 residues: CDICGGPRSQKAQETQYF. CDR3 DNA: TGTGACATCTGTGGCGGGCCCAGATCCCAAAAAGCTCAAGAGACCCAGTACTTC.

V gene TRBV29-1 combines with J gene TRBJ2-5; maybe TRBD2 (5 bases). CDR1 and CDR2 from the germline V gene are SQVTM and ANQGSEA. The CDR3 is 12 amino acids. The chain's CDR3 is CSVFRDHGIQYF. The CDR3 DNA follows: TGCAGTGTTTTCCGGGATCATGGGATCCAGTACTTC.

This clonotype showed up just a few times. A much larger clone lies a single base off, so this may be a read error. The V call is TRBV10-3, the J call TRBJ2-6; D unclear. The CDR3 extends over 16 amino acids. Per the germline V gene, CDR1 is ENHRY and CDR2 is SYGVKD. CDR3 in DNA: TGTGTCATTGGAAGGTCATGGGGCTCTGGGGCCAACGTCCTGACTTTC. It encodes CVIGRSWGSGANVLTF.